The present T cell receptor beta chain was sequenced within a study of blood T cell repertoires in COVID-19. Generated by immunoSEQ multiplex PCR, the TCRdb table keeps only in-frame clones and is missing some. Among 310,000 or so clones, about 90% were seen once, and the ten largest hold nearly 6.5%. Remarks on this clone: Additional DNA sequences in this sample encode the identical CDR3.

Germline V gene sequence: CDR1 KGHSH, CDR2 LQKENI. Trimming stripped 6 bases from V and 2 bases from J, with 11 bases between. The CDR3 spans 13 residues. The chain carries TRBV18 and TRBJ2-7, with D possibly TRBD1 on 5 matching bases. Source material: peripheral blood. The clonotype originates from a man between 18 and 35 years old who had recovered from COVID-19. The CDR3 is CASSPGATYEQYF. CDR3 sequence (DNA): TGTGCCAGCTCCCCTGGGGCTACCTACGAGCAGTACTTC.